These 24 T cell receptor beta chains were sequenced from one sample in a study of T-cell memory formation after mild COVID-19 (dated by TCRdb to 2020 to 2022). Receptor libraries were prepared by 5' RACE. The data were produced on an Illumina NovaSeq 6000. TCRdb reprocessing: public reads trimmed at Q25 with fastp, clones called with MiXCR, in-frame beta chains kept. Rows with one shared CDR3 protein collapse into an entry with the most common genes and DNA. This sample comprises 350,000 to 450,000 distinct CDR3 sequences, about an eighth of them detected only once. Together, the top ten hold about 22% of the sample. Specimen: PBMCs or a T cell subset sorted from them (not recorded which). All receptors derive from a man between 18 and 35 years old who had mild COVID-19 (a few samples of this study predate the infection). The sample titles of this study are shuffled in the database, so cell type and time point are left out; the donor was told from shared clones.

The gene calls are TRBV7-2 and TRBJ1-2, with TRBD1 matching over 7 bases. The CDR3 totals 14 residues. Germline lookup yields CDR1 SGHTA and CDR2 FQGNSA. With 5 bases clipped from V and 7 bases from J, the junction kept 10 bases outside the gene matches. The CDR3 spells CASSIAGTEAGYTF. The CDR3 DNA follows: TGTGCCAGCAGCATTGCCGGGACAGAGGCTGGCTACACCTTC.

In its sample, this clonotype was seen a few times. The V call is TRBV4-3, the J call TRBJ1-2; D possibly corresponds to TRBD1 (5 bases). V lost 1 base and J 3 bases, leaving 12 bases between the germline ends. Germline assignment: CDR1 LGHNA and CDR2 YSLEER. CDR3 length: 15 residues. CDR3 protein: CASSQGTGGDYGYTF. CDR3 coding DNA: TGCGCCAGCAGCCAAGGTACGGGAGGGGACTATGGCTACACCTTC.

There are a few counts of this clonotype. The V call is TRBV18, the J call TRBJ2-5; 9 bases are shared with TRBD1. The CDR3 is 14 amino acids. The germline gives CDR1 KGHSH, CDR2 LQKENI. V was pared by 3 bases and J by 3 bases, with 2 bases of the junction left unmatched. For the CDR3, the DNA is TGTGCCAGCTCACCGTGGACAGGGGAAGAGACCCAGTACTTC. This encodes CASSPWTGEETQYF. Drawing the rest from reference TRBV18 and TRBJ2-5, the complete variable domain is NAGVMQNPRHLVRRRGQEARLRCSPMKGHSHVYWYRQLPEEGLKFMVYLQKENIIDESGMPKERFSAEFPKEGPSILRIQQVVRGDSAAYFCASSPWTGEETQYFGPGTRLLVL.

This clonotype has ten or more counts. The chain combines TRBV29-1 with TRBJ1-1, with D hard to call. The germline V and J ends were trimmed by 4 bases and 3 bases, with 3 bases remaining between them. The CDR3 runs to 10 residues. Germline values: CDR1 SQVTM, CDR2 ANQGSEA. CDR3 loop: CSVGDTEAFF. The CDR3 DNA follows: TGCAGCGTTGGTGACACTGAAGCTTTCTTT.

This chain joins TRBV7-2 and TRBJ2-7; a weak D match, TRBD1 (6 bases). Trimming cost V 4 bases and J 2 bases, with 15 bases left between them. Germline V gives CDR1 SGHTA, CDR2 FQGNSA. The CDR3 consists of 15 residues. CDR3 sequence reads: CASSSYRAATYEQYF. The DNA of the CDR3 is TGTGCCAGCAGCTCCTACAGGGCGGCGACCTACGAGCAGTACTTC.

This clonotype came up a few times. The CDR3 spells CASSSPISGWSNQPQHF. The CDR3 DNA sequence: TGTGCCAGCAGCTCCCCCATTTCAGGCTGGAGCAATCAGCCCCAGCATTTT. The rearrangement joins TRBV7-2 to TRBJ1-5; D unclear. This CDR3 has 17 amino acids. The V gene lost 4 bases and the J gene lost 1 base, with 17 bases spanning the gap. Germline V gene data show CDR1 as SGHTA and CDR2 as FQGNSA. The full variable domain, in which reference TRBV7-2 and TRBJ1-5 provide the parts outside the CDR3, is GAGVSQSPSNKVTEKGKDVELRCDPISGHTALYWYRQSLGQGLEFLIYFQGNSAPDKSGLPSDRFSAERTGGSVSTLTIQRTQQEDSAVYLCASSSPISGWSNQPQHFGDGTRLSIL.

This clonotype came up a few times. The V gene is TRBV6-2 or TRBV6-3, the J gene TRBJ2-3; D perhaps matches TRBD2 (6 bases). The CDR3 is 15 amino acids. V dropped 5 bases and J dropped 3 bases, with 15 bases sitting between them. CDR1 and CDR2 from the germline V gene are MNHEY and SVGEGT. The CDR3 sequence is CASSPGTDPTDTQYF. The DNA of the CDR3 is TGTGCCAGCAGTCCTGGGACTGATCCTACAGATACGCAGTATTTT.

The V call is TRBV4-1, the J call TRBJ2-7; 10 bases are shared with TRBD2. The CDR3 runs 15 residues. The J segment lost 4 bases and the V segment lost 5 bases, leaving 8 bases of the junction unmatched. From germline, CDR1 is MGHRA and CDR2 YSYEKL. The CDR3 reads CASSAAGGAAYEQYF. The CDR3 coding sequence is TGCGCCAGCAGCGCAGCGGGGGGGGCGGCTTACGAGCAGTACTTC.

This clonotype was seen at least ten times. The CDR3 DNA reads as TGTGCCACCAGTGATTCTTTTACCGGGACAGGGGTCTACGAGCAGTACTTC. This codes for CATSDSFTGTGVYEQYF. V is TRBV24-1 and J is TRBJ2-7; 10 nucleotides line up with TRBD1. The CDR3 is 17 amino acids. The V segment lost 2 bases and the J segment 3 bases; nucleotides outside the gene matches: 9. CDR1 is KGHDR and CDR2 is SFDVKD in the germline V gene.

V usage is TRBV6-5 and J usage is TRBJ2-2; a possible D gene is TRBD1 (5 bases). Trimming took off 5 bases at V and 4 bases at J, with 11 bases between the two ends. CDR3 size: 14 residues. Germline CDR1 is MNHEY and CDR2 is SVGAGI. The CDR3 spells CASSPRQSTGELFF. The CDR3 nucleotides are TGTGCCAGCAGTCCACGACAGTCCACCGGGGAGCTGTTTTTT.

CDR3 amino acids: CASSPRPTEQFF. The CDR3 DNA reads TGTGCCAGCTCACCAAGGCCCACCGAGCAGTTCTTC. J is TRBJ2-1 and V is TRBV18, with D unresolved. There are 12 residues in the CDR3. V lost 2 bases to trimming and J lost 10 bases, with 9 bases between them. Germline assignment: CDR1 KGHSH and CDR2 LQKENI.

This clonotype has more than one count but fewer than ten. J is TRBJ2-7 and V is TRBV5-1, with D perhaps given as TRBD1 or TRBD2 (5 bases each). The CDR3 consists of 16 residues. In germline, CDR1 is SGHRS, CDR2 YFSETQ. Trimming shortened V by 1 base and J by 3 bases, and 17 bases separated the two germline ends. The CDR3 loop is CASSLNYRDRGYEQYF. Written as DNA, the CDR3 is TGCGCCAGCAGCTTGAACTACCGGGACCGAGGCTACGAGCAGTACTTC.

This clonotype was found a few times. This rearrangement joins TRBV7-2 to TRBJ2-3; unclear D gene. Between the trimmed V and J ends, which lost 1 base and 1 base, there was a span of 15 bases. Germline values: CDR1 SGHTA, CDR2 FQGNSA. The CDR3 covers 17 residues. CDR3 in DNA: TGTGCCAGCAGCTTAGAGTACTTGGTACGGGGCACAGATACGCAGTATTTT. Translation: CASSLEYLVRGTDTQYF.

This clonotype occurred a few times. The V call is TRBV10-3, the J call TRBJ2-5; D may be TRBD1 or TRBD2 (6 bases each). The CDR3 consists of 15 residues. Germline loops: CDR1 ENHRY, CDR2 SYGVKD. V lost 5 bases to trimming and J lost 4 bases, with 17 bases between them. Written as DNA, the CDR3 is TGTGCCATCAGTCAACCGACCGGGGGCTCAGAGACCCAGTACTTC. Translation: CAISQPTGGSETQYF.

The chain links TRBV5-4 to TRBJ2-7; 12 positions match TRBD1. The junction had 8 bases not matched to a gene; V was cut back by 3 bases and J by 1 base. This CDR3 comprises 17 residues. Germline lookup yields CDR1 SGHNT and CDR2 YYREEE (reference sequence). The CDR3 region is CASSSGQGAQTSYEQYF. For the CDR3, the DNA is TGTGCCAGCAGCTCGGGACAGGGGGCACAAACATCCTACGAGCAGTACTTC. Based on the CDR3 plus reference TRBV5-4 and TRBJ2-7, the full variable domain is ETGVTQSPTHLIKTRGQQVTLRCSSQSGHNTVSWYQQALGQGPQFIFQYYREEENGRGNFPPRFSGLQFPNYSSELNVNALELDDSALYLCASSSGQGAQTSYEQYFGPGTRLTVT.

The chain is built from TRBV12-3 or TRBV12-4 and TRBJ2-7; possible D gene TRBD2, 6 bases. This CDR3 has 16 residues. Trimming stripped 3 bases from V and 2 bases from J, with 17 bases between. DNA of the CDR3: TGTGCCAGCAGTTTCGATCGTGGGGCTAGCGCCTACGAGCAGTACTTC. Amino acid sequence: CASSFDRGASAYEQYF.

CDR3 residues: CSVARPNNEQFF. CDR3 in DNA: TGCAGCGTTGCTAGACCCAACAATGAGCAGTTCTTC. The chain has TRBV29-1 and TRBJ2-1, with D unresolved. Trimming removed 4 bases from V and 5 bases from J, with 9 bases in between. The CDR3 contains 12 residues. Germline V CDR1 and CDR2: SQVTM, ANQGSEA.

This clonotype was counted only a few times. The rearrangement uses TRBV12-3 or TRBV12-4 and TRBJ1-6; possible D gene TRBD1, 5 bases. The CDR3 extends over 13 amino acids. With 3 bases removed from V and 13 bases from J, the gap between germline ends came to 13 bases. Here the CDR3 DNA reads TGTGCCAGCAGTTTGGCAGGGCGCCATCCCCTCCACTTT. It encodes CASSLAGRHPLHF.

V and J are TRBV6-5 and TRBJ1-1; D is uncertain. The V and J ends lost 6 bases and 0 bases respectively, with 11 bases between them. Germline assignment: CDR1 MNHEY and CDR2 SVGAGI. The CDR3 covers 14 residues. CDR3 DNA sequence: TGTGCCAGCAGAGGACGAGGAATGAACACTGAAGCTTTCTTT. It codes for CASRGRGMNTEAFF.

Here the CDR3 reads CASSREGNNEKLFF. The CDR3 nucleotides read TGTGCCAGCTCCCGGGAGGGAAACAATGAAAAACTGTTTTTT. The rearrangement links TRBV6-5 to TRBJ1-4; D uncertain. V lost 8 bases and J lost 5, with 15 bases in between. The CDR3 covers 14 residues. Germline CDR1 is MNHEY and CDR2 is SVGAGI.

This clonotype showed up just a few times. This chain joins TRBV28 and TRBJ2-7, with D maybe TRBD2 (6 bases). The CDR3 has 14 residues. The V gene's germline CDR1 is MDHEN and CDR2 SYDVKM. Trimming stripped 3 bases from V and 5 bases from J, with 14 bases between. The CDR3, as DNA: TGTGCCAGCAGTTTCGGGGGAGTAGGGAACGAGCAGTACTTC. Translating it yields CASSFGGVGNEQYF.

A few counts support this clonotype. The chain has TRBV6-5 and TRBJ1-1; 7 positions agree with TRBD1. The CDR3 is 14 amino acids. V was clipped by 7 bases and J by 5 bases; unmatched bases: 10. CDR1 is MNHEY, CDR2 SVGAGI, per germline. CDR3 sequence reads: CASNLRRTGTEAFF. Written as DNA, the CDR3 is TGTGCCAGCAACCTTAGGCGGACAGGAACTGAAGCTTTCTTT.

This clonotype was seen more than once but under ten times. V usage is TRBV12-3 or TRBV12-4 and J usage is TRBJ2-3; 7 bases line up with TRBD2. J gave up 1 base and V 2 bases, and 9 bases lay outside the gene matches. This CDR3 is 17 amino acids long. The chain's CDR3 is CASSLYHPSGGTDTQYF. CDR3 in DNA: TGTGCCAGCAGTTTATACCATCCTAGCGGTGGCACAGATACGCAGTATTTT.

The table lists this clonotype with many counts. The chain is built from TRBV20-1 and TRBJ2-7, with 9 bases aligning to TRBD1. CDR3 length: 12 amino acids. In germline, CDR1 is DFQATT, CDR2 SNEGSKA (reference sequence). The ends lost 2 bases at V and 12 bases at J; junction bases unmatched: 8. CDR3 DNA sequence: TGCAGTGCTAGATCCGGACAGGGGACGCCGTACGTC. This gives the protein CSARSGQGTPYV.